The T cell receptor beta chain described here comes from a study of shared clonotypes between healthy human individuals. Investigators spread the genomic DNA of each subset evenly over several immunoSEQ plates. On sorted subsets, replicate PCRs used 200 to 250 ng DNA, or approximately 33,000 T cell genomes. The assay was immunoSEQ multiplex PCR, and TCRdb's table has in-frame clones only and misses some. The sample consists of 600,000 to 800,000 clones, over 60% of them appearing once. CDR3 length equals 16 residues. Germline CDR1 is SGHNT and CDR2 is YENEEA. V was clipped by 3 bases and J by 4 bases, with 15 bases between them. Study-wide results and limits: Estimated clonotype richness was generally higher in naive than memory subsets.

About this clone: Its matching antigen is unknown.

The origin of this receptor is a woman younger than 45 in good health. Specimen: memory CD4+ T cells sorted from blood. The subset was: CD45RA-negative fraction. The genes are TRBV11-3 and TRBJ2-2; D might be TRBD2 (6 bases). The CDR3 DNA reads TGTGCCAGCAGCTTGGGTGGCGGGACCGCCACCGGGGAGCTGTTTTTT. It encodes CASSLGGGTATGELFF.